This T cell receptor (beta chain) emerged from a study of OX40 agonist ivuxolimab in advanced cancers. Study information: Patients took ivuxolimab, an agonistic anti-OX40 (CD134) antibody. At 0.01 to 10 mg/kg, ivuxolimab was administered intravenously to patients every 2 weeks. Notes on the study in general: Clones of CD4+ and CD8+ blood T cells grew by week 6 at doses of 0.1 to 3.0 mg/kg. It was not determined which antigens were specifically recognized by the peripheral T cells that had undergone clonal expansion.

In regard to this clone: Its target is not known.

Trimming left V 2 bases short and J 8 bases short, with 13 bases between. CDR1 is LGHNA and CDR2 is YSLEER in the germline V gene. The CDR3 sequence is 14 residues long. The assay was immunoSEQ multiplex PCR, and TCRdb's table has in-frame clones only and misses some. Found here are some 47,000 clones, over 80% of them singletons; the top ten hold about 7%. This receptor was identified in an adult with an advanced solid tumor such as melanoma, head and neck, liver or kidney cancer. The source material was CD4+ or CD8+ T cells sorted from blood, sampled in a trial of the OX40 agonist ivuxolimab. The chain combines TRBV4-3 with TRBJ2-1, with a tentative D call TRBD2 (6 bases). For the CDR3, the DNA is TGCGCCAGCAGCCAACTCGGGGAGGTCCATGAGCAGTTCTTC. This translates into CASSQLGEVHEQFF.